One sample yielded the 5 T cell receptor beta chains listed below, sequenced in a study of post-analysis software for immune sequencing data. Built from TCR beta cDNA, the libraries had unique molecular identifiers in them. TCRdb processed the PCR reads anew with MiXCR; each CDR3 protein has one entry. The sample records about 190,000 distinct CDR3 sequences, 29% being singletons. Regarding the study as a whole: Relative to controls, patients had five TRBV segments at higher frequency, with TRBV5-6, TRBV5-1 and TRBV20-1 among these.

These receptors lack a known antigen. The sample comprised blood. These receptor sequences come from a girl aged 2-17 years with multiple sclerosis.

This clonotype was observed a handful of times. J is TRBJ2-5 and V is TRBV4-2; D possibly matches TRBD1 or TRBD2 (6 bases each). V was pared by 1 base and J by 5 bases, with 17 bases between. The CDR3 spans 16 residues. Germline CDR1 reads LGHNA; CDR2 reads YNFKEQ. CDR3 bases: TGTGCCAGCAGCCAAGCTTCGTCGGGGGCCCTGGAGACCCAGTACTTC. Protein: CASSQASSGALETQYF.

The rearrangement links TRBV2 to TRBJ2-7; D call uncertain. The CDR3 contains 10 residues. CDR1 and CDR2 from the germline V gene are SNHLY and FYNNEI. Trimming took 5 bases from V and 6 from J, leaving 5 bases between them. The CDR3 loop is CASSPLEQYF. CDR3 sequence (DNA): TGTGCCAGCAGTCCCCTCGAGCAGTACTTC. Looking up the rest from reference TRBV2 and TRBJ2-7 gives the full variable domain: EPEVTQTPSHQVTQMGQEVILRCVPISNHLYFYWYRQILGQKVEFLVSFYNNEISEKSEIFDDQFSVERPDGSNFTLKIRSTKLEDSAMYFCASSPLEQYFGPGTRLTVT.

In this sample, this clonotype turned up many times. This sequence joins TRBV6-2 or TRBV6-3 and TRBJ2-1; 8 bases fit TRBD2. The CDR3 contains 17 residues. Per the germline V gene, CDR1 is MNHEY and CDR2 is SVGEGT. The junction had 11 bases not matched to a gene; V was cut back by 5 bases and J by 2 bases. CDR3 loop: CASSKRSLAGPYNEQFF. DNA for the CDR3: TGTGCCAGCAGTAAACGCTCTCTAGCGGGCCCCTACAATGAGCAGTTCTTC.

This clonotype was seen repeatedly, ten times or more. CDR3 sequence: CSAREGGTGGEIYEQYF. CDR3 coding DNA: TGCAGTGCTAGAGAGGGAGGGACAGGGGGCGAAATCTACGAGCAGTACTTC. The chain uses TRBV20-1 and TRBJ2-7, with 12 bases aligning to TRBD1. Losses at the gene ends were 0 bases for V and 3 bases for J; bases not matched to a gene: 9. Germline V gene sequence: CDR1 DFQATT, CDR2 SNEGSKA (reference sequence). The CDR3 sequence is 17 residues long.

This clonotype has a count of ten or more. The chain employs TRBV12-3 or TRBV12-4 and TRBJ2-1, with 9 bases lining up with TRBD2. The CDR3 length is 15 residues. The V gene end was trimmed by 7 bases and the J gene end by 8 bases; junction bases not matched to a gene: 12. This chain's CDR3 is CASTHLFSGSDEQFF. The CDR3 DNA reads TGTGCCAGCACCCACCTCTTTAGCGGGAGCGATGAGCAGTTCTTC.